Listed here is a single T cell receptor beta chain. This specimen belongs to a study of control samples from healthy donors and cancer patients. The table came from immunoSEQ multiplex PCR; TCRdb's copy has only in-frame clones and leaves some out. The repertoire holds about 130,000 clones, with about 93% as singletons. The CDR3 length is 14 residues. Germline V gives CDR1 MNHNS, CDR2 SASEGT. The V and J ends lost 3 bases and 13 bases, in that order; junction bases with no gene match: 8. This receptor was identified in a man in his sixties with colorectal cancer. Source material: PBMCs. The chain is built from TRBV6-1 and TRBJ2-5, with 13 bases aligning to TRBD2. CDR3 DNA: TGTGCCAGCAGTGAGACTAGCGGGGGGCCACTAACGTACTTC. It yields the protein CASSETSGGPLTYF.